Included here is one T cell receptor (beta chain) sequence, with context. Antigen unknown. The CDR3 has 12 residues. Per the germline V gene, CDR1 is SGHAT and CDR2 is FQNNGV. V gave up 3 bases and J gave up 7 bases, with 10 bases separating them. This sample was taken from a study of cytomegalovirus exposure and HLA in healthy donors. General study results and limits: Most TCR sequences were seen very rarely across donors, but some public TCRs occurred in many.

PCR was performed using 60 Vbeta and 13 Jbeta primers. The protocol was immunoSEQ multiplex PCR, while the TCRdb copy is restricted to in-frame clones and leaves out a portion. The repertoire table contains around 100,000 clones. Source material: PBMCs. The gene calls are TRBV11-2 and TRBJ2-7; the D is unclear. The clonotype originates from a man between 40 and 49 years old in good health and CMV-seropositive. CDR3: CASSLGLWEQYF. The CDR3, as DNA: TGTGCCAGCAGCTTGGGCCTGTGGGAGCAGTACTTC.